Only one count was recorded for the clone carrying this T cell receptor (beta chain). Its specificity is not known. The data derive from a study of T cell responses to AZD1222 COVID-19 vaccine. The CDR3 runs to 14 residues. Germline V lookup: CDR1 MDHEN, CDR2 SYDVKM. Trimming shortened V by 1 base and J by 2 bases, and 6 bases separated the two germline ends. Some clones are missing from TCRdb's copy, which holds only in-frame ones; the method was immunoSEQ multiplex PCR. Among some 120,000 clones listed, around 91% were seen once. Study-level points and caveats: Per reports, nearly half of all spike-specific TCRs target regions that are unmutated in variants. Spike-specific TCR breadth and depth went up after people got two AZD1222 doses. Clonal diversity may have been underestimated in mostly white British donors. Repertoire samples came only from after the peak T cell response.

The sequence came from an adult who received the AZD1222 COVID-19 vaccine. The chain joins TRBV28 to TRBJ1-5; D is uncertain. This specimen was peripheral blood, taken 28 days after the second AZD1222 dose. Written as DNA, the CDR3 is TGTGCCAGCAGTTTATATTCAGGCAATCAGCCCCAGCATTTT. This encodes CASSLYSGNQPQHF.